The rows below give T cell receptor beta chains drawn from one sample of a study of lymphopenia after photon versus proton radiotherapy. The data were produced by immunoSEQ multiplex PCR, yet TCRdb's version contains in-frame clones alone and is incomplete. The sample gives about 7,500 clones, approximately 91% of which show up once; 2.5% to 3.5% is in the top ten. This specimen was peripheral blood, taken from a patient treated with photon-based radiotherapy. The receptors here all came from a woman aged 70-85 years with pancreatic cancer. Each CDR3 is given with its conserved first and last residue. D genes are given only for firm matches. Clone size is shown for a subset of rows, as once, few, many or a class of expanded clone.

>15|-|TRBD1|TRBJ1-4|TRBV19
CASSPPGQGGEKLFF
TGTGCCAGTAGTCCGCCGGGACAGGGGGGAGAAAAACTGTTTTTT
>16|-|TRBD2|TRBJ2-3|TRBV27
CAISRGQAGSTDTQYF
TGTGCCATCAGTCGGGGCCAAGCGGGGAGCACAGATACGCAGTATTTT
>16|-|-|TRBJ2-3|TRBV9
CASSVFGGESTDTQYF
TGTGCCAGCAGCGTATTTGGGGGAGAAAGCACAGATACGCAGTATTTT
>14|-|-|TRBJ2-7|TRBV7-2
CASSPTGTSYEQYF
TGTGCCAGCAGCCCGACAGGTACCAGCTACGAGCAGTACTTC
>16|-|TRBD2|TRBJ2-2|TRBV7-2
CASSSRVGRDTGELFF
TGTGCCAGCAGCTCCCGGGTGGGGAGGGACACCGGGGAGCTGTTTTTT
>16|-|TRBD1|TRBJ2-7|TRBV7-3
CASSLGRDRNECEQYF
TGTGCCAGCAGCCTGGGCCGGGACAGGAATGAGTGCGAGCAGTACTTC
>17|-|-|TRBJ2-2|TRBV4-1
CASSQGPPKAVTGELFF
TGCGCCAGCAGCCAAGGGCCGCCCAAGGCGGTCACCGGGGAGCTGTTTTTT
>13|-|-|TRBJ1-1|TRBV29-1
CSVEGGLGTEAFF
TGCAGCGTTGAAGGAGGGCTTGGGACTGAAGCTTTCTTT
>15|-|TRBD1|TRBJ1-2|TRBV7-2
CASSLGGQAAGGYTF
TGTGCCAGCAGCTTAGGCGGACAGGCGGCGGGTGGCTACACCTTC
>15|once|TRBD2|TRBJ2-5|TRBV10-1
CASWTSGREGETQYF
TGCGCCAGCTGGACTAGCGGGAGAGAAGGGGAGACCCAGTACTTC
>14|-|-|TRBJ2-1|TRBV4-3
CASSQGAADNEQFF
TGCGCCAGCAGCCAAGGTGCAGCCGACAATGAGCAGTTCTTC
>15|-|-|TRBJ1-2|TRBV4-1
CASSRDEGGSDGYTF
TGCGCCAGCAGCCGAGATGAGGGGGGTTCGGATGGCTACACCTTC
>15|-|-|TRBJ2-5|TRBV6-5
CASSPIRGAQETQYF
TGTGCCAGCAGCCCCATTAGGGGGGCTCAAGAGACCCAGTACTTC
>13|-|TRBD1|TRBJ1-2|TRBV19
CASRAQGLDGYTF
TGTGCCAGTAGGGCACAGGGGTTGGATGGCTACACCTTC
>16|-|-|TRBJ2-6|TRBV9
CASSPQGRAGANVLTF
TGTGCCAGCAGCCCCCAGGGGAGGGCTGGGGCCAACGTCCTGACTTTC
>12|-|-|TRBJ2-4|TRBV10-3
CAIKAGGNIQYF
TGTGCCATCAAAGCAGGGGGGAACATTCAGTACTTC
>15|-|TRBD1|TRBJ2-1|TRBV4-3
CASSQLGQGNVGQFF
TGCGCCAGCAGCCAACTGGGACAGGGCAATGTGGGGCAGTTCTTC
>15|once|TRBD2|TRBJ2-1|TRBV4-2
CASSQELAGYNEQFF
TGTGCCAGCAGCCAAGAACTAGCGGGATACAATGAGCAGTTCTTC
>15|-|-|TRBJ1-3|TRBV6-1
CASSDAVASGNTIYF
TGTGCCAGCAGTGACGCAGTGGCTTCTGGAAACACCATATATTTT